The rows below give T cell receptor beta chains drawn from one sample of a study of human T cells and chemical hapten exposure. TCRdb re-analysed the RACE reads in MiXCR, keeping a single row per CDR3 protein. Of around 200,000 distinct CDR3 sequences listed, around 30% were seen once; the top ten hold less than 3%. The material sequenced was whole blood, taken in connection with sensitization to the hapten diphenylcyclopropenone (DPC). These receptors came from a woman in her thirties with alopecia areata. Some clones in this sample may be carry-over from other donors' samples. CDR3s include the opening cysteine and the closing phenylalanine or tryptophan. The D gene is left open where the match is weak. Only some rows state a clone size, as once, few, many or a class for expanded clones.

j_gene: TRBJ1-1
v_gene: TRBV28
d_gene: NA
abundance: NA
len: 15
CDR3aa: CASSLYVVMNTEAFF
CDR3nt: TGTGCCAGCAGTTTGTATGTGGTGATGAACACTGAAGCTTTCTTT

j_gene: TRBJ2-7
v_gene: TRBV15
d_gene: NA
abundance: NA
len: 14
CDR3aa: CATSRDQGNYEQYF
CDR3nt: TGTGCCACCAGCAGAGATCAGGGCAACTACGAGCAGTACTTC

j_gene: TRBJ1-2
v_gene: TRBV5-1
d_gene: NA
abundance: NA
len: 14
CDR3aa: CASSSEGIAYGYTF
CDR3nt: TGCGCCAGCAGCTCTGAGGGCATTGCCTATGGCTACACCTTC

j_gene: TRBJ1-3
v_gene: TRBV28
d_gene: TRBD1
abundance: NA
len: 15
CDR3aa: CASSLPTGAGNTIYF
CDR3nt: TGTGCCAGCAGTTTACCCACAGGGGCTGGAAACACCATATATTTT

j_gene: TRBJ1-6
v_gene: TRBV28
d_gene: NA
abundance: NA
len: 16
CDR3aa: CASSLSSFWRDSPLHF
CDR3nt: TGTGCCAGCAGTTTGTCAAGTTTCTGGAGGGATTCACCCCTCCACTTT

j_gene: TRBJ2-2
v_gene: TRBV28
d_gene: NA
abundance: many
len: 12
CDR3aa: CASSSNTGELFF
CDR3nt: TGTGCCAGCAGTTCGAACACCGGGGAGCTGTTTTTT

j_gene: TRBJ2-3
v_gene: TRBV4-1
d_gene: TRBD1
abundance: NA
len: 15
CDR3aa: CASSQQPGQGSGQYF
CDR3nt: TGCGCCAGCAGCCAACAACCGGGACAGGGGTCGGGGCAGTATTTT

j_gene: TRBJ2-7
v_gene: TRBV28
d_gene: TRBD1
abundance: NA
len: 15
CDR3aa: CASRTLGQGVYEQYF
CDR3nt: TGTGCCAGCAGGACCCTCGGACAGGGAGTTTACGAGCAGTACTTC

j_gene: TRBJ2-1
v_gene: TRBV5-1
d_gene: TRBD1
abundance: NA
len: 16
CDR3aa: CASNPSGTGGYNEQFF
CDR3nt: TGCGCCAGCAACCCGTCCGGGACAGGAGGCTACAATGAGCAGTTCTTC

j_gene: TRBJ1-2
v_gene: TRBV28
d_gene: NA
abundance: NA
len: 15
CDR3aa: CASSLPGDSNYGYTF
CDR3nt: TGTGCCAGCAGTTTACCAGGAGACAGTAACTATGGCTACACCTTC

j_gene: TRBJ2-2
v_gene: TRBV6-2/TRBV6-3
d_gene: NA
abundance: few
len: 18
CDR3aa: CASSYTPFGAAGTGELFF
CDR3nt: TGTGCCAGCAGTTATACCCCATTCGGGGCGGCGGGCACCGGGGAGCTGTTTTTT

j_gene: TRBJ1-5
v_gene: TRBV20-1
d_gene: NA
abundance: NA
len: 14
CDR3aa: CSARESGSNQPQHF
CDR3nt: TGCAGTGCTAGAGAGTCCGGTAGCAATCAGCCCCAGCATTTT

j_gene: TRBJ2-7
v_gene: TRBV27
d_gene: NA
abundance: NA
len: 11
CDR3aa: CATNDAGEQYF
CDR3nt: TGTGCCACCAACGACGCGGGTGAGCAGTACTTC

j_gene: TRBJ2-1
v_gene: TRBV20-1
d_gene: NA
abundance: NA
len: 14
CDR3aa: CSASMRAQWGEQFF
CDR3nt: TGCAGTGCTAGTATGAGGGCCCAATGGGGTGAGCAGTTCTTC

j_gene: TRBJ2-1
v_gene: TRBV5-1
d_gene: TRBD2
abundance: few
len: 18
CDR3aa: CASSFRPAGTSNNNEQFF
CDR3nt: TGCGCCAGCAGCTTTCGACCGGCTGGGACTAGCAATAACAATGAGCAGTTCTTC

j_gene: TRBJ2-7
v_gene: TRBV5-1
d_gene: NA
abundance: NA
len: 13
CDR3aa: CASTTSGGYEQYF
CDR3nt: TGCGCCAGCACCACCTCTGGGGGCTACGAGCAGTACTTC

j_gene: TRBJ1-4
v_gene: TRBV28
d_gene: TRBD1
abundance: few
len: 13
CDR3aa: CASSLQGEEKLFF
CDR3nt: TGTGCCAGCAGTTTACAGGGGGAAGAAAAACTGTTTTTT

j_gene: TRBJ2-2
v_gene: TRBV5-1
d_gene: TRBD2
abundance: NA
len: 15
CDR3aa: CASSPGGTNTGELFF
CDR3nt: TGCGCCAGCAGCCCGGGAGGTACGAACACCGGGGAGCTGTTTTTT

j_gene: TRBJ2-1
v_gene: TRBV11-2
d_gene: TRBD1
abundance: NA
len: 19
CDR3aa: CASSSLRDRGPGAYNEQFF
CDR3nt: TGTGCCAGCAGCTCCCTCCGGGACAGGGGCCCCGGCGCCTACAATGAGCAGTTCTTC

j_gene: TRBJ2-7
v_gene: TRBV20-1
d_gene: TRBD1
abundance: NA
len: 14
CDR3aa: CSADPRDRSYEQYF
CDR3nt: TGCAGTGCCGACCCCCGGGACAGGTCCTACGAGCAGTACTTC

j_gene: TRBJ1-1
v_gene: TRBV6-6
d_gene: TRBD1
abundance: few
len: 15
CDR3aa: CASSQAGTGLPEAFF
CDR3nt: TGTGCCAGCAGTCAAGCCGGGACAGGTCTCCCTGAAGCTTTCTTT

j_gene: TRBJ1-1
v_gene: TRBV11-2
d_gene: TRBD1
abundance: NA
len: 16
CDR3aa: CASSPWTGGLNTEAFF
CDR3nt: TGTGCCAGCAGCCCCTGGACAGGGGGCCTGAACACTGAAGCTTTCTTT

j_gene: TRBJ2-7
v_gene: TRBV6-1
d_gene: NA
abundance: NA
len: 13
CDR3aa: CASSVGGPYEQYF
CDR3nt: TGTGCCAGCAGTGTGGGCGGGCCCTACGAGCAGTACTTC